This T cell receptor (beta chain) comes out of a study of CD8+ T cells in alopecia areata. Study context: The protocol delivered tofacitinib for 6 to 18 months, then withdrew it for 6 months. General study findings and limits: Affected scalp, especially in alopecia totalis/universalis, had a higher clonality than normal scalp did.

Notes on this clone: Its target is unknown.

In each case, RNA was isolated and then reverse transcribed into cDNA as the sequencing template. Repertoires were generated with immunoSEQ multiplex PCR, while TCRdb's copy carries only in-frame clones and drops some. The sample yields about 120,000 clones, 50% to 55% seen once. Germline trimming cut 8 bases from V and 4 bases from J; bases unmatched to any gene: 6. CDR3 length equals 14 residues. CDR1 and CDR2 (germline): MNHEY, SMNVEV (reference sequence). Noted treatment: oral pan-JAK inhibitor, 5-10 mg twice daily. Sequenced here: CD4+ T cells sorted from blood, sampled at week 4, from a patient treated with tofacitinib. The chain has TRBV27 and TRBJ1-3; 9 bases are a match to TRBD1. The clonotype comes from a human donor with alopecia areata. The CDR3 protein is CASRRTGEGNTIYF. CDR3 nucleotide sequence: TGTGCCAGCCGAAGGACAGGGGAAGGAAACACCATATATTTT.